A selection of T cell receptor beta chains follows, all from one sample in a study of Ad26.COV2.S vaccination and SARS-CoV-2 variants. Data came from immunoSEQ multiplex PCR; TCRdb stores just in-frame clones and leaves some out. The sample shows hundreds of thousands of clones, roughly 87% of them seen only once. Sequences were derived from peripheral blood, sampled in a trial of Ad26.COV2.S vaccine versus placebo. The origin of the receptors is a person aged 18-60 years who received the Ad26.COV2.S COVID-19 vaccine or a placebo. CDR3s include the opening cysteine and the closing phenylalanine or tryptophan. D genes are given only for firm matches. Some rows mark clone size as missing; the rest say once, few, many or name a class of expanded clone.

d_call j_call clone_size v_call cdr3_nt cdr3_aa
TRBD2 TRBJ2-4 . TRBV5-4 TGTGCCAGCAGCCCACGACTAGCGGATTCAAAAAACATTCAGTACTTC CASSPRLADSKNIQYF
. TRBJ1-4 . TRBV5-1 TGCGCCAGCAGCTTCGAGGCTGATGAAAAACTGTTTTTT CASSFEADEKLFF
. TRBJ1-2 . TRBV7-2 TGTGCCAGCAGCTTGAACAGGGAAGGGGGCTACACCTTC CASSLNREGGYTF
. TRBJ1-1 . TRBV4-1 TGCGCCAGCAGCCAAGTTAGCGGGGGGTGGGGAAACACTGAAGCTTTCTTT CASSQVSGGWGNTEAFF
. TRBJ2-3 . TRBV4-1 TGCGCCAGCAGCCAAGTAGGAGGGAGTCGCGGTATGGATACGCAGTATTTT CASSQVGGSRGMDTQYF
. TRBJ1-2 . TRBV5-1 TGCGCCAGCAGCGAAGGTTTGGCAGGCAACTATGGCTACACCTTC CASSEGLAGNYGYTF
. TRBJ2-1 . TRBV6-5 TGTGCCAGCTACGAGGCAGGGCGATACAATGAGCAGTTCTTC CASYEAGRYNEQFF
. TRBJ2-5 . TRBV5-6 TGTGCCAGCAGAGATACATCCCAGTACCAAGAGACCCAGTACTTC CASRDTSQYQETQYF
. TRBJ1-2 . TRBV11-2 TGTGCCAGCAGCTTAATACCTACCACCACCTCTAACTATGGCTACACCTTC CASSLIPTTTSNYGYTF
TRBD1 TRBJ2-1 . TRBV7-2 TGTGCCAGCACCCGACAGGGGGAAGGGGTTTACAATGAGCAGTTCTTC CASTRQGEGVYNEQFF
TRBD1 TRBJ1-2 few TRBV6-1 TGTGCCAGCAGTGAGCGACAGGGGGGCTATGGCTACACCTTC CASSERQGGYGYTF
TRBD2 TRBJ2-3 . TRBV19 TGTGCCAGTAGTGATCGGACTAGGCTGGACACAGATACGCAGTATTTT CASSDRTRLDTDTQYF
. TRBJ2-2 . TRBV5-1 TGCGCCAGCAGCTGGAACACCGGGGAGCTGTTTTTT CASSWNTGELFF
. TRBJ1-5 few TRBV6-1 TGTGCCAGCAGTGATGGGGGAGGACAGCCCCAGCATTTT CASSDGGGQPQHF
. TRBJ1-1 . TRBV18 TGTGCCAGCTCACCGACAGAAAACACTGAAGCTTTCTTT CASSPTENTEAFF
. TRBJ1-2 . TRBV4-3 TGCGCCAGCAGCCAAGATGAAGCGGATCGGGGCTACACCTTC CASSQDEADRGYTF
TRBD1 TRBJ2-7 . TRBV3-1/TRBV3-2 TGTGCCAGCAGCCAAGGGACAGGGGGCTGGGAGCAGTACTTC CASSQGTGGWEQYF
. TRBJ1-1 . TRBV2 TGTGCCAGCGGTGGGGCGGGGTGGGTATCCGGTACCGTTAACACTGAAGCTTTCTTT CASGGAGWVSGTVNTEAFF
TRBD1 TRBJ1-5 . TRBV6-5 TGTGCCAGCAATTACGGGACAGATTCGCATTTT CASNYGTDSHF
. TRBJ1-1 . TRBV5-6 TGTGCCAGCAGCCCGGACAGATCCCTGTACACTGAAGCTTTCTTT CASSPDRSLYTEAFF
. TRBJ2-7 . TRBV5-6 TGTGCCAGCAGCTCTATAAAAAGGACAAACTCCTACGAGCAGTACTTC CASSSIKRTNSYEQYF
. TRBJ2-5 . TRBV7-8 TGTGCCAGCAGCCATCGTGTTGAGGGCCAGACCCAGTACTTC CASSHRVEGQTQYF
TRBD1 TRBJ2-7 . TRBV6-1 TGTGCCAGCAGTGAACTGGGACAGGGGCACTACGAGCAGTACTTC CASSELGQGHYEQYF
TRBD1 TRBJ2-5 . TRBV5-6 TGTGCCAGCAACTGGGACAGACAAGAGACCCAGTACTTC CASNWDRQETQYF
TRBD1 TRBJ1-4 . TRBV2 TGTGCCAGCAGTGCCCCTGTAGGGACAGGGCCCGGGGCTAATGAAAAACTGTTTTTT CASSAPVGTGPGANEKLFF
. TRBJ1-6 . TRBV19 TGTGCCAGTAGTATCCTAAAGGGGGGTGGTAATTCACCCCTCCACTTT CASSILKGGGNSPLHF
TRBD1 TRBJ1-1 . TRBV9 TGTGCCAGCAGCCTAGACAGGGGGCCAGCTTTCTTT CASSLDRGPAFF
. TRBJ1-1 few TRBV5-6 TGTGCCAGCAGCTCCGGACGGCTCACTGAAGCTTTCTTT CASSSGRLTEAFF
. TRBJ1-1 . TRBV5-1 TGCGCCAGCAGCTTGGCCTCGGGGAACACTGAAGCTTTCTTT CASSLASGNTEAFF
. TRBJ1-1 . TRBV18 TGTGCCAGCTCACCCTCTGGCGCGGACACTGAAGCTTTCTTT CASSPSGADTEAFF
. TRBJ2-2 once TRBV30 TGTGCCTGGGATACTGGGGCCACCGGGGAGCTGTTTTTT CAWDTGATGELFF
. TRBJ1-1 . TRBV3-1/TRBV3-2 TGTGCCAGCAGTCTCCTCAGCGGGCCGGCTGAAGCTTTCTTT CASSLLSGPAEAFF
TRBD2 TRBJ2-3 . TRBV7-4 TGTGCCAGCAGCTTAGCCGGTCAGGCGCGGGGGACAGATACGCAGTATTTT CASSLAGQARGTDTQYF
. TRBJ1-4 . TRBV30 TGTGCCTGGGGGGACCGATCTAATGAAAAACTGTTTTTT CAWGDRSNEKLFF
. TRBJ2-3 . TRBV6-1 TGTGCCAGCAGTGAAGCGCTGTCTGTGGGGTTGAGCACAGATACGCAGTATTTT CASSEALSVGLSTDTQYF
TRBD1 TRBJ1-3 . TRBV7-9 TGTGCCAGCAGCTCGAAGGGGACAGGCTCTGGAAACACCATATATTTT CASSSKGTGSGNTIYF
TRBD1 TRBJ2-7 . TRBV5-1 TGCGCCAGCAGATCCTACAGGGGGCTGGGGGAGCAGTACTTC CASRSYRGLGEQYF
TRBD2 TRBJ2-7 . TRBV2 TGTGCCAGCAGTGTCGGGGTAGCGGGGGTCGAGCAGTACTTC CASSVGVAGVEQYF
TRBD1 TRBJ1-1 once TRBV11-2 TGTGCCAGCAGCCTATGGACAGGGATGAAGATGAACACTGAAGCTTTCTTT CASSLWTGMKMNTEAFF
. TRBJ2-1 . TRBV6-5 TGTGCCAGCGCGGGACGACAGGTACCGAATGAGCAGTTCTTC CASAGRQVPNEQFF
TRBD2 TRBJ2-3 . TRBV18 TGTGCCAGCTCACCGTCCGGGGGGGCCGCAGATACGCAGTATTTT CASSPSGGAADTQYF
. TRBJ1-1 . TRBV30 TGTGCCTGGTCTCAGTTCGACACTGAAGCTTTCTTT CAWSQFDTEAFF
. TRBJ1-5 few TRBV7-3 TGTGCCAGCAACACTGGAGGGCCCCAGCATTTT CASNTGGPQHF
. TRBJ1-3 . TRBV30 TGTGCCTGGAGTCCGACAGCCGGAAACACCATATATTTT CAWSPTAGNTIYF
TRBD1 TRBJ2-5 . TRBV7-9 TGTGCCAGCAGCCCCCGACAGGGATGGACCCAGTACTTC CASSPRQGWTQYF
TRBD1 TRBJ1-1 . TRBV5-6 TGTGCCAGCAGCTTGGAATACAGGGGTTTAGACACTGAAGCTTTCTTT CASSLEYRGLDTEAFF
. TRBJ2-3 . TRBV4-2 TGTGCCAGCAGCCAAGATTTAGGGGGGGCACTAAATACGCAGTATTTT CASSQDLGGALNTQYF
. TRBJ1-1 . TRBV7-9 TGTGCCAGCAGCTTAACAAGTGAGGCCACTGAAGCTTTCTTT CASSLTSEATEAFF